This T cell receptor beta chain was recorded in a study of shared clonotypes between healthy human individuals. About the study: The study used three CD4 naive, three CD4 memory, two CD8 naive and one CD8 memory plate per donor.

CD4+ cell separation produced CD45RA+ naive and CD45RA-negative memory subsets. As handled by the study authors: Sequence data from immunoSEQ were junction-only and lacked quality scores; consequently, filtering differed. Profiled with immunoSEQ multiplex PCR; TCRdb holds only in-frame clones, not every one. D and trimming were read from the DNA, whereas the V and J calls and clone size are those reported in that table. The sample contains approximately 2.1 million clones, more than 85% of which appear only once. V lost 3 bases to trimming and J lost 0 bases, with 8 bases between them. The CDR3 is 15 residues long. Germline V lookup: CDR1 MDHEN, CDR2 SYDVKM. Findings and caveats of the study: A handful of donors had approximately 4.6% of their naive CD4 clonotypes in common.

Concerning this clone itself: Its antigen is not known.

Sequencing was carried out using naive CD4+ T cells from PBMCs. Subset here: CD45RA+ positively selected. The origin of this receptor is a man aged 18 to 35 in good health. Some clones in this sample may be carry-over from other donors' samples. V gene TRBV28 combines with J gene TRBJ1-4; D is unclear. CDR3 residues: CASSFPDATNEKLFF. CDR3 bases: TGTGCCAGCAGTTTCCCGGATGCAACTAATGAAAAACTGTTTTTT.